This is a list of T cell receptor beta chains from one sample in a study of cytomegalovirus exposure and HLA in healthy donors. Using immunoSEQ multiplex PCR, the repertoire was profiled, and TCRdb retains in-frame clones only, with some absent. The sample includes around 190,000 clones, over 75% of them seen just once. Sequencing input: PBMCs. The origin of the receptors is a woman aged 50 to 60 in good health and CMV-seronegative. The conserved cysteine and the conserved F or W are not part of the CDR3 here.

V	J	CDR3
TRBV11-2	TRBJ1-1	ASSFDRASEAF
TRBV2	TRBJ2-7	ASSERDRTT
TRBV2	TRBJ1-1	ASSSGSGTEAF
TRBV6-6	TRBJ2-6	ASSSLPGSGANVLT
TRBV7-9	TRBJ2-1	ASSSPWRSRNEQF
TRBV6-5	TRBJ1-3	ASSYSEGTGNTIY
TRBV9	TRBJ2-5	ASSATPTVLTETQY
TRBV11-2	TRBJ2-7	ASSLTRQVSYEQY
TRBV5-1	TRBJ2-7	ASSLVAASTPTSPHEQY
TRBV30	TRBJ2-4	AWSASAKNIQY
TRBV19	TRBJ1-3	ASSDPWGQWASGNTIY
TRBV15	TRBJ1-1	ATSRDYGSEAF
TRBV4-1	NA	ASSQARLAGVSSYEQY
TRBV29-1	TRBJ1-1	SVDGGGTEAF
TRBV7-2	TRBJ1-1	ASSSRTGLGTEAF
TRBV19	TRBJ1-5	ASSIPGYSNQPQH
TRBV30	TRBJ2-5	AWSVLRDQY
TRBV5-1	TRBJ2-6	ASSQGLSGANVLT
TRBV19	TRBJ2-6	ASSISGANVLT
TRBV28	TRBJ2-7	ASSLGQGHYEQY
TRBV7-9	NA	ASSLVNFGQGIDFYEQY
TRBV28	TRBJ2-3	ASSLGGGSTDTQY
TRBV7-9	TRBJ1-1	ASSGGGGEAF
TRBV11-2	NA	ASSFAGRESYEQY
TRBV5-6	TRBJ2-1	ASSPSDRGRDNEQF
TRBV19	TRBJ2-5	ASTVPGGTETQY
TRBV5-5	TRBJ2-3	ASSFLDGRATDTQY
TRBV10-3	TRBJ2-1	AIKQGDEQF
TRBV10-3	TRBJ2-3	AIRGLAGVDTDTQY
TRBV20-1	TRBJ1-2	SASGYGYT
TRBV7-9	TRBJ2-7	ASSPSYRGRGQY
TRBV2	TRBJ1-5	ASRNAGGQPQH
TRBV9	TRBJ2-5	ASSVERYGGVGETQY